The 15 T cell receptor beta chains reported below all come from one sample, sequenced in a study of radiation and T cells in renal cell carcinoma. As for treatment: 15 Gy SBRT to primary tumor, nephrectomy 4 weeks later. Libraries were prepared by immunoSEQ multiplex PCR; TCRdb keeps only in-frame clonotypes and omits some of them. The sample lists around 15,000 clones; over 60% were seen once. The specimen comprised tumor tissue, sampled from a patient whose treatment included radiotherapy and nephrectomy. These receptors were obtained from a woman in her 70s with renal cell carcinoma.

This chain connects TRBV6-6 to TRBJ1-1; D remains ambiguous. CDR3 length equals 13 residues. V was cut by 5 bases and J by 3 bases, with 10 bases left in between. Germline V CDR1 and CDR2: MNHNY, SVGAGI (reference sequence). CDR3: CASSALVHTEAFF. DNA of the CDR3: TGTGCCAGCAGTGCCCTCGTTCACACTGAAGCTTTCTTT.

V and J are TRBV5-5 and TRBJ1-4; 9 nucleotides match TRBD1. The CDR3 has 17 residues. Germline V gives CDR1 SGHKS, CDR2 YYEKEE (reference sequence). Trimming at V came to 4 bases and at J to 5 bases, leaving 12 bases not matched to a gene. DNA of the CDR3: TGTGCCAGCAGCACCCACCCTGGACAGGGGTCAAATGAAAAACTGTTTTTT. Protein sequence: CASSTHPGQGSNEKLFF.

V and J are TRBV9 and TRBJ2-7; the D is unclear. The CDR3 loop spans 13 amino acids. Germline V CDR1 and CDR2: SGDLS, YYNGEE. V lost 0 bases, J lost 4 bases, and 8 bases lay in between. As DNA, the CDR3 is TGTGCCAGCAGCGTAGACTCGGGTTACGAGCAGTACTTC. Protein: CASSVDSGYEQYF.

In its sample, this clone was seen a few times. The chain carries TRBV9 and TRBJ2-5; D gene unclear. This CDR3 is built from 13 residues. The germline CDR1 and CDR2 sequences are SGDLS and YYNGEE. V was pared by 0 bases and J by 2 bases, with 5 bases between. CDR3 bases: TGTGCCAGCAGCGTAGGTCCTCAAGAGACCCAGTACTTC. Translated: CASSVGPQETQYF.

In this sample, this clone turned up a few times. This sequence joins TRBV7-9 and TRBJ1-4; D is uncertain. CDR1 and CDR2 (germline): SEHNR, FQNEAQ (reference sequence). The germline V and J ends were trimmed by 6 bases and 4 bases, with 9 bases remaining between them. The CDR3 is 13 amino acids. In nucleotides, the CDR3 is TGTGCCAGCAGATACGGGGATAATGAAAAACTGTTTTTT. This sequence encodes CASRYGDNEKLFF.

The J gene is TRBJ1-2, the V gene TRBV20-1; D gene ambiguous. The CDR3 consists of 9 residues. With 5 bases removed from V and 8 bases from J, the gap between germline ends came to 6 bases. CDR1 is DFQATT, CDR2 SNEGSKA, per germline (reference sequence). The CDR3 DNA follows: TGCAGTGCTGGATCGGGCTACACCTTC. Translation: CSAGSGYTF.

The chain links TRBV6-6 to TRBJ2-1; a possible D gene is TRBD1 (6 bases). Germline loops: CDR1 MNHNY, CDR2 SVGAGI (reference sequence). The germline V and J ends were trimmed by 2 bases and 6 bases, with 8 bases remaining between them. CDR3 length equals 13 residues. This chain's CDR3 is CASSYQGSNEQFF. CDR3 coding DNA: TGTGCCAGCAGTTACCAGGGGTCCAATGAGCAGTTCTTC.

Within the sample, this clone is medium-sized. The rearrangement joins TRBV30 to TRBJ2-4; TRBD2 is a possible D gene (6 bases). CDR3 length: 21 residues. The germline V gene encodes CDR1 GTSNPN and CDR2 SVGIG (reference sequence). V lost 2 bases and J 2 bases, leaving 31 bases between the germline ends. CDR3 sequence reads: CAWSSPPHLFYGSKSKNIQYF. In nucleotides, the CDR3 is TGTGCCTGGAGTAGCCCCCCACACCTATTTTACGGGAGTAAGTCCAAAAACATTCAGTACTTC. The full variable domain, with the rest looked up from reference TRBV30 and TRBJ2-4, is SQTIHQWPATLVQPVGSPLSLECTVEGTSNPNLYWYRQAAGRGLQLLFYSVGIGQISSEVPQNLSASRPQDRQFILSSKKLLLSDSGFYLCAWSSPPHLFYGSKSKNIQYFGAGTRLSVL.

The rearrangement joins TRBV6-1 to TRBJ1-1; a possible D gene is TRBD1 (5 bases). Germline V gives CDR1 MNHNS, CDR2 SASEGT. The CDR3 is 15 amino acids. The ends were cut back, 8 bases at V and 0 bases at J, with 16 bases in the middle. The CDR3 loop is CASSSTGALNTEAFF. The CDR3 DNA follows: TGTGCCAGCTCCTCCACAGGCGCCCTGAACACTGAAGCTTTCTTT.

This clone has a single count. The chain couples TRBV25-1 to TRBJ2-3; no clear D gene. With 7 bases removed from V and 4 bases from J, the gap between germline ends came to 12 bases. The length of the CDR3 is 13 residues. Germline CDR1 MGHDK, CDR2 SYGVNS. This CDR3 reads CASMFTGADTQYF. The CDR3 nucleotides are TGTGCCAGCATGTTTACGGGCGCAGATACGCAGTATTTT.

This chain connects TRBV25-1 to TRBJ1-2; perhaps TRBD1 as D (5 bases). V was clipped by 1 base and J by 3 bases, with 9 bases between them. Germline assignment: CDR1 MGHDK and CDR2 SYGVNS. This CDR3 is built from 14 residues. CDR3: CASSESGTDYGYTF. The DNA for the CDR3 is TGTGCCAGCAGTGAATCAGGGACGGACTATGGCTACACCTTC.

Notes on this clone: Other DNA sequences from this sample encode an identical CDR3 as well. The gene calls are TRBV4-2 and TRBJ2-7, with TRBD2 matching over 7 bases. The germline V gene encodes CDR1 LGHNA and CDR2 YNFKEQ. The CDR3 spans 16 residues. After removal of 0 bases from V and 3 bases from J, the junction contained 8 bases not matched to a gene. The CDR3 spells CASSQDEGLGFYEQYF. The DNA for the CDR3 is TGTGCCAGCAGCCAAGATGAAGGACTAGGATTCTACGAGCAGTACTTC.

V and J are TRBV19 and TRBJ1-1; 7 bases agree with TRBD1. The trim removed 3 bases at V and 5 bases at J, leaving 3 bases unmatched. Looked up from germline, CDR1 is LNHDA and CDR2 is SQIVND (reference sequence). The length of the CDR3 is 13 residues. This CDR3 is CASSITGVTEAFF. The DNA of the CDR3 is TGTGCCAGTAGTATCACAGGGGTGACTGAAGCTTTCTTT.

In regard to this clone: Compared with germline, one end of the junction differs, possibly owing to a read error. The chain uses TRBV19 and TRBJ1-6, with TRBD1 matching 9 bases. From germline, CDR1 is LNHDA and CDR2 SQIVND (reference sequence). The CDR3 is made up of 15 amino acids. In nucleotides, the CDR3 is TGTGCCAGTAGCCGTCAGGGACAGGGTGATTCGCCCCTCCACTTT. Amino acid sequence: CASSRQGQGDSPLHF.

The V and J genes are TRBV9 and TRBJ2-1; D remains unclear. From germline, CDR1 is SGDLS and CDR2 YYNGEE. The CDR3 has 13 amino acids. Trimming removed 5 bases at V and 3 bases at J, with 9 bases between. The CDR3 DNA is TGTGCCAGCAGTTTGACAAGCTACAATGAGCAGTTCTTC. Its translation is CASSLTSYNEQFF.